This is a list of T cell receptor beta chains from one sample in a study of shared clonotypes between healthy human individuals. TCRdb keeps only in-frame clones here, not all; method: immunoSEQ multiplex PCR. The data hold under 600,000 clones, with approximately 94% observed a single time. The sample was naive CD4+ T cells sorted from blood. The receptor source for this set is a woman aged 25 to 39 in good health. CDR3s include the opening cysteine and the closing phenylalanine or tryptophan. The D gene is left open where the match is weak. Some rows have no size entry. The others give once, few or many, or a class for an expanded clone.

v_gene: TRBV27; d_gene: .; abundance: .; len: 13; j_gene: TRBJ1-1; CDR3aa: CASSSDTNTEAFF; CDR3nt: TGTGCCAGCAGTTCCGACACGAACACTGAAGCTTTCTTT
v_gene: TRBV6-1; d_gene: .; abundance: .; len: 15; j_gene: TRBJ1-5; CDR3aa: CASSDPRWSNQPQHF; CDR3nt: TGTGCCAGCAGTGACCCCCGGTGGAGCAATCAGCCCCAGCATTTT
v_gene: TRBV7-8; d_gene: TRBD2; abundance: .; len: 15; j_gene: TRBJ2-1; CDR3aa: CASSWTGTNYNEQFF; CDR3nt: TGTGCCAGCAGCTGGACCGGGACTAACTACAATGAGCAGTTCTTC
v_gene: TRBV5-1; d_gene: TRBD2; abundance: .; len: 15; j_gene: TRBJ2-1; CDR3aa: CASRASGVSYNEQFF; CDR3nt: TGCGCCAGCAGAGCTAGCGGGGTTTCCTACAATGAGCAGTTCTTC
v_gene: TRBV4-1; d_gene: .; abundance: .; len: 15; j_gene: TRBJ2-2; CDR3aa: CASSPILADYGELFF; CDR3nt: TGCGCCAGCAGCCCAATCCTAGCCGATTACGGGGAGCTGTTTTTT
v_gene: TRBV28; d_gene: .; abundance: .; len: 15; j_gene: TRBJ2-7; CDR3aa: CASSVYRARSYEQYF; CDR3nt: TGTGCCAGCAGCGTCTACAGGGCCCGCTCCTACGAGCAGTACTTC
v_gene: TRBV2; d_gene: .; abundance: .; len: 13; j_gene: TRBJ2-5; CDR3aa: CASTGNTVWDQYF; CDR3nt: TGTGCCAGCACCGGGAATACCGTCTGGGACCAGTACTTC
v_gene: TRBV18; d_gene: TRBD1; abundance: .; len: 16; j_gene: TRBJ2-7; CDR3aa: CASSPIGQGSIHEQYF; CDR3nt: TGTGCCAGCTCACCAATTGGACAGGGGTCTATACACGAGCAGTACTTC
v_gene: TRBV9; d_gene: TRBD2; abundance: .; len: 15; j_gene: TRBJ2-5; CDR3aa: CASSVASGIWETQYF; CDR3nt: TGTGCCAGCAGCGTAGCTAGCGGGATCTGGGAGACCCAGTACTTC
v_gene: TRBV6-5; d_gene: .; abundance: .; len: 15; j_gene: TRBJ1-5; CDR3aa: CASSYNGGSGQPQHF; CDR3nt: TGTGCCAGCAGTTACAATGGGGGTTCAGGTCAGCCCCAGCATTTT
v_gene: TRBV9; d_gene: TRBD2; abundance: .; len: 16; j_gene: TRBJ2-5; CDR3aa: CASSAGGEGTQETQYF; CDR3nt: TGTGCCAGCAGCGCTGGAGGGGAGGGAACCCAAGAGACCCAGTACTTC
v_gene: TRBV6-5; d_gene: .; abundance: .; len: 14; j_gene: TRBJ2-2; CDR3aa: CASSYPRNTGELFF; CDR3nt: TGTGCCAGCAGTTACCCCAGGAACACCGGGGAGCTGTTTTTT
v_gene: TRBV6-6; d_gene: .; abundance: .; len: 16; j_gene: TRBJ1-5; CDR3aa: CASSHKTRGEGQPQHF; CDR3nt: TGTGCCAGCAGTCACAAAACGAGGGGGGAAGGCCAGCCCCAGCATTTT
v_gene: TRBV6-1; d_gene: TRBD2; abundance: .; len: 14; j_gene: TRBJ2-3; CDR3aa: CASKRRELADTQYF; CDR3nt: TGTGCCAGCAAGCGGCGGGAGTTGGCAGATACGCAGTATTTT
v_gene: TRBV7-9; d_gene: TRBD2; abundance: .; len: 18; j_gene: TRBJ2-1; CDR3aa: CASSPRAPSAGGRNEQFF; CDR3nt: TGTGCCAGCAGCCCTAGGGCGCCCTCAGCGGGAGGGCGCAATGAGCAGTTCTTC
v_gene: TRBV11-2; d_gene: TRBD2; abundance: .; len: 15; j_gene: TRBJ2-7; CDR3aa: CASSFGRGSLDEQYF; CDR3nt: TGTGCCAGCAGCTTCGGTCGCGGGAGTCTCGACGAGCAGTACTTC
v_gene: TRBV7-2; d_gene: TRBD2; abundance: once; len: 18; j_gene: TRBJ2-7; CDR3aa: CASTSRGAGGPFNYEQYF; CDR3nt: TGTGCCAGCACCAGCCGAGGTGCGGGAGGGCCGTTTAACTACGAGCAGTACTTC
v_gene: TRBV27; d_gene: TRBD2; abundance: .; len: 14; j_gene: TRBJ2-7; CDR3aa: CASSSSGRANEQYF; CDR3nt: TGTGCCAGCAGTTCAAGCGGGAGGGCAAACGAGCAGTACTTC
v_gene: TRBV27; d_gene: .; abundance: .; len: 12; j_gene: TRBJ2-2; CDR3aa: CASRVRTGELFF; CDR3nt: TGTGCCAGCCGCGTCCGGACCGGGGAGCTGTTTTTT
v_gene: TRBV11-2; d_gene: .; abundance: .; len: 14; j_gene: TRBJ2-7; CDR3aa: CASSFQGGIYEQYF; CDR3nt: TGTGCCAGCAGCTTTCAGGGCGGGATATACGAGCAGTACTTC
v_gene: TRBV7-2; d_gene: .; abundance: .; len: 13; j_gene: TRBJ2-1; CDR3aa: CASSFRHGNEQFF; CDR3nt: TGTGCCAGCAGCTTCAGGCATGGCAATGAGCAGTTCTTC
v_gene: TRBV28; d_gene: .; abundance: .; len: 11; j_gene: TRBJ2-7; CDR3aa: CALGTSYEQYF; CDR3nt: TGTGCCCTAGGGACCTCCTACGAGCAGTACTTC
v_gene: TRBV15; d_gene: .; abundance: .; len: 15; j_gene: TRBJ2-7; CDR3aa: CATSRDPPSSYEQYF; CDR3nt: TGTGCCACCAGCAGGGACCCACCCAGCTCCTACGAGCAGTACTTC
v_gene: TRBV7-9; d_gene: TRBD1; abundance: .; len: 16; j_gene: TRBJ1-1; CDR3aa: CASSLEGQVTNTEAFF; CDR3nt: TGTGCCAGCAGCTTAGAGGGACAGGTTACGAACACTGAAGCTTTCTTT
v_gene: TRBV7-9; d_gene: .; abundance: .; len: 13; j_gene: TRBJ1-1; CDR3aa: CASSPRGDTEAFF; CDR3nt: TGTGCCAGCAGCCCCCGCGGGGACACTGAAGCTTTCTTT
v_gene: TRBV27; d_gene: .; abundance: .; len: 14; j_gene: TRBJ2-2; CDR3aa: CASSLLEHTGELFF; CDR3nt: TGTGCCAGCAGTTTATTGGAGCACACCGGGGAGCTGTTTTTT
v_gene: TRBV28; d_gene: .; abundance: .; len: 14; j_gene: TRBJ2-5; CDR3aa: CASISRQGVETQYF; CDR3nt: TGTGCCAGCATCTCCAGGCAGGGTGTGGAGACCCAGTACTTC
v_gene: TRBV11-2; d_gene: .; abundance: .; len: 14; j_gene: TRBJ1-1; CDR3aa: CASSLDGSNTEAFF; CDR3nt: TGTGCCAGCAGCTTAGATGGGAGCAACACTGAAGCTTTCTTT
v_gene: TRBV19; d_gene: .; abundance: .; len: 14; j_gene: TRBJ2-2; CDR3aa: CASSIVRGTGELFF; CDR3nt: TGTGCCAGTAGTATCGTCAGGGGCACCGGGGAGCTGTTTTTT
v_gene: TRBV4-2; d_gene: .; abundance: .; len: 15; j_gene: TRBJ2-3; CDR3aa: CASSQTGLSADTQYF; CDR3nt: TGTGCCAGCAGCCAAACGGGACTCTCGGCAGATACGCAGTATTTT
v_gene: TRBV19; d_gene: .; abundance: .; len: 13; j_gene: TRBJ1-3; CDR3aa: CASRMGSGNTIYF; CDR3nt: TGTGCCAGTAGAATGGGGTCCGGAAACACCATATATTTT
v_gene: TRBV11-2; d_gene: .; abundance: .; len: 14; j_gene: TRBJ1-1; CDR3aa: CASSSLTLNTEAFF; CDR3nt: TGTGCCAGCAGCTCCCTGACACTGAACACTGAAGCTTTCTTT
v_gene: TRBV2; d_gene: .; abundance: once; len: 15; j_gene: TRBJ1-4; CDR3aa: CASSERRRVTEKLFF; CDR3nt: TGTGCCAGCAGTGAAAGACGGAGGGTAACCGAAAAACTGTTTTTT
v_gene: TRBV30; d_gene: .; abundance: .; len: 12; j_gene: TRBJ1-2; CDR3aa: CAWTRGRYGYTF; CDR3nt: TGTGCCTGGACCCGAGGGCGGTATGGCTACACCTTC
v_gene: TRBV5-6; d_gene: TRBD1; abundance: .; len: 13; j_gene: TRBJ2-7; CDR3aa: CASSFGTGPEQYF; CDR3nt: TGTGCCAGCAGCTTCGGGACAGGCCCCGAGCAGTACTTC
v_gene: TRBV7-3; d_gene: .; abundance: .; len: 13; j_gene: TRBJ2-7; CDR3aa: CASSLVVPGEQYF; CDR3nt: TGTGCCAGCAGCTTAGTAGTTCCGGGCGAGCAGTACTTC
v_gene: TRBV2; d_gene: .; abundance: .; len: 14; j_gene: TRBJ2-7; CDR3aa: CASRPGRTSYEQYF; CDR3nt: TGTGCCAGCCGACCGGGACGGACCTCCTACGAGCAGTACTTC
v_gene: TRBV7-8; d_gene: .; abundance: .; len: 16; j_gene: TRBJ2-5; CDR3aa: CASSQTGDRYSETQYF; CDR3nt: TGTGCCAGCAGCCAGACGGGTGATCGTTATTCGGAGACCCAGTACTTC
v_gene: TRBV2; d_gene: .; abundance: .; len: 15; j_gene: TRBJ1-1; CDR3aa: CASTPVARATVEAFF; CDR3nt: TGTGCCAGCACCCCCGTTGCCAGGGCTACCGTTGAAGCTTTCTTT
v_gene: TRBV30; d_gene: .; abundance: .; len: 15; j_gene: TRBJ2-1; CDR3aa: CAWMGGPTPYNEQFF; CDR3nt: TGTGCCTGGATGGGGGGTCCCACCCCCTACAATGAGCAGTTCTTC
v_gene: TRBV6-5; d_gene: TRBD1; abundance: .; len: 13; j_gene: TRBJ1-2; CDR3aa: CASRRQGAGGYTF; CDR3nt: TGTGCCAGCAGGAGACAGGGGGCAGGGGGCTACACCTTC
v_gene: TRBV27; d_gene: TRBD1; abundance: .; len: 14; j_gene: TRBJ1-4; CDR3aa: CASSHDRVGEKLFF; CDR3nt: TGTGCCAGCAGCCACGACAGGGTTGGTGAAAAACTGTTTTTT
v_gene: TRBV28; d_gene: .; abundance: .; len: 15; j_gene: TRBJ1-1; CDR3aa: CASSFGFLKNTEAFF; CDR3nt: TGTGCCAGCAGTTTCGGTTTCCTTAAGAACACTGAAGCTTTCTTT
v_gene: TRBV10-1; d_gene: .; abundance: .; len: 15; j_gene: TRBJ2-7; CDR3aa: CASSDVPGAGYEQYF; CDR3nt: TGCGCCAGCAGTGATGTACCCGGGGCCGGCTACGAGCAGTACTTC
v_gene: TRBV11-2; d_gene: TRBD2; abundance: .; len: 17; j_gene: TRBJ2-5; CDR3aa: CASSLDNREGRIETQYF; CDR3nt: TGTGCCAGCAGCTTAGATAACCGGGAGGGCAGGATAGAGACCCAGTACTTC
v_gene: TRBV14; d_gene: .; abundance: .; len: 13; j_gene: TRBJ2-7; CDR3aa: CASSQYSAYEQYF; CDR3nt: TGTGCCAGCAGCCAATATTCAGCCTACGAGCAGTACTTC
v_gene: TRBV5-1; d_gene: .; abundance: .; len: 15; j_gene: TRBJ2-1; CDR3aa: CASRDGQPENNEQFF; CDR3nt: TGCGCCAGCAGAGATGGACAACCGGAGAACAATGAGCAGTTCTTC
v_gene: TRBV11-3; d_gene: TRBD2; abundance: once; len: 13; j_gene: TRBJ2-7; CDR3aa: CASSLEAGDEQYF; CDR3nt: TGTGCCAGCAGCTTAGAAGCGGGAGACGAGCAGTACTTC
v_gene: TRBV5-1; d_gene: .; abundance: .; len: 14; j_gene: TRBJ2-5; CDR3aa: CASIRDSPQETQYF; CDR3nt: TGCGCCAGCATCCGGGACTCCCCTCAGGAGACCCAGTACTTC
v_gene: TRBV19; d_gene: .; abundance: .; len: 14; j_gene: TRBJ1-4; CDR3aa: CASTNDRSNEKLFF; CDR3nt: TGTGCCAGTACGAATGACAGGAGTAATGAAAAACTGTTTTTT
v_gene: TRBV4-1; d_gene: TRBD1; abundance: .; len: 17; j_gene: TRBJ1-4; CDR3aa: CASSQGDRGSDNEKLFF; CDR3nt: TGCGCCAGCAGCCAAGGGGACAGGGGGTCGGATAATGAAAAACTGTTTTTT
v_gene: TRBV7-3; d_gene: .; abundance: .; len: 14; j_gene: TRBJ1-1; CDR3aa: CASSLRGRNTEAFF; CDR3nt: TGTGCCAGCAGCTTAAGAGGGAGGAACACTGAAGCTTTCTTT
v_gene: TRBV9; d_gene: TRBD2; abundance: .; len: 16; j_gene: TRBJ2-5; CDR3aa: CASSVGPAGGQETQYF; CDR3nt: TGTGCCAGCAGCGTAGGTCCAGCGGGAGGGCAAGAGACCCAGTACTTC
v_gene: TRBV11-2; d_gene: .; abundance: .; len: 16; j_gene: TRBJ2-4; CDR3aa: CASSQRSWRTKNIQYF; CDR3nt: TGTGCCAGCAGCCAACGATCGTGGCGAACCAAAAACATTCAGTACTTC
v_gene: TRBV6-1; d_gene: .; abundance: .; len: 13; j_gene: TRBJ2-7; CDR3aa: CASARVFSYEQYF; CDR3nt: TGTGCCAGCGCCCGGGTTTTCTCCTACGAGCAGTACTTC